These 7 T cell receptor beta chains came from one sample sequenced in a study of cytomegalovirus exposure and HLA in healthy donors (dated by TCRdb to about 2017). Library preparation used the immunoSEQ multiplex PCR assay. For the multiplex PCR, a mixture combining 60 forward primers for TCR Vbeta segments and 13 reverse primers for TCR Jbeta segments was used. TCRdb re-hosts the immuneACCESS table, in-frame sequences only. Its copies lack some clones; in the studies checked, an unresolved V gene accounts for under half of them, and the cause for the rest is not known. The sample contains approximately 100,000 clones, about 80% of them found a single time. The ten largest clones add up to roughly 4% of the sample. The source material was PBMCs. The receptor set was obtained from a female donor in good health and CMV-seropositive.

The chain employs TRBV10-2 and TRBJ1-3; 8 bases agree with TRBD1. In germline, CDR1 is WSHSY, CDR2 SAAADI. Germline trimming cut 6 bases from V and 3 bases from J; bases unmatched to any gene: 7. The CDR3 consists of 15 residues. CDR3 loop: CASRDRGSFGNTIYF. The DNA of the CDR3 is TGCGCCAGCAGAGACAGGGGATCCTTTGGAAACACCATATATTTT.

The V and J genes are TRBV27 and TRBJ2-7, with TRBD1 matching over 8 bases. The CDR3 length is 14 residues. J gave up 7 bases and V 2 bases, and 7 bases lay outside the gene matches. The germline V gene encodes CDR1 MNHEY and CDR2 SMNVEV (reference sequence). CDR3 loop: CASSLRDRLGEQYF. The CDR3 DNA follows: TGTGCCAGCAGTTTACGGGACAGGCTGGGGGAGCAGTACTTC.

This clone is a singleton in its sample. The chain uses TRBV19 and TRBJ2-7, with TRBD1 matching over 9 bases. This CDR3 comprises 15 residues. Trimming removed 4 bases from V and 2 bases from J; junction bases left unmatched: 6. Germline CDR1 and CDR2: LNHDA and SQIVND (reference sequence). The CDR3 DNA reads TGTGCCAGTAGTACCGGGACAGGGAGCGCCTACGAGCAGTACTTC. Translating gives CASSTGTGSAYEQYF.

The CDR3: CASSLELSGNTIYF. The CDR3 nucleotides read TGTGCCAGCAGCTTGGAGCTTAGTGGAAACACCATATATTTT. The gene calls are TRBV11-2 and TRBJ1-3; D remains ambiguous. The V gene lost 3 bases and the J gene lost 3 bases, with 9 bases spanning the gap. CDR3 length: 14 amino acids. CDR1 is SGHAT, CDR2 FQNNGV, per germline.

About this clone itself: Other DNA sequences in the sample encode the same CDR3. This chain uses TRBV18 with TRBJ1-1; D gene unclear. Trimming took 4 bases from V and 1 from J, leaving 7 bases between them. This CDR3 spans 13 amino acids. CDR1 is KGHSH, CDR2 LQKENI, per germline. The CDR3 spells CASSQGGNTEAFF. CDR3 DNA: TGTGCCAGCTCACAGGGAGGGAACACTGAAGCTTTCTTT. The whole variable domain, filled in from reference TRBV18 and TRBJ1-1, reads NAGVMQNPRHLVRRRGQEARLRCSPMKGHSHVYWYRQLPEEGLKFMVYLQKENIIDESGMPKERFSAEFPKEGPSILRIQQVVRGDSAAYFCASSQGGNTEAFFGQGTRLTVV.

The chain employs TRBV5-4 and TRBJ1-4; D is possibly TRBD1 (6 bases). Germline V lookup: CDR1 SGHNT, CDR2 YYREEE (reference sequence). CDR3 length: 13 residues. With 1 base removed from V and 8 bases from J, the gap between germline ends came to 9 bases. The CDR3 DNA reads TGTGCCAGCAGCTTGACAGGGAACGAAAAACTGTTTTTT. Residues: CASSLTGNEKLFF.

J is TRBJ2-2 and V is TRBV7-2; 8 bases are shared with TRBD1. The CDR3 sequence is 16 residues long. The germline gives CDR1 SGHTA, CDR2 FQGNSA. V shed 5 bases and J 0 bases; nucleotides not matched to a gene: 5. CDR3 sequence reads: CASSPDRVTNTGELFF. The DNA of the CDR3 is TGTGCCAGCAGCCCGGACAGGGTTACGAACACCGGGGAGCTGTTTTTT.